The rows below give T cell receptor beta chains drawn from one sample of a study of cytomegalovirus exposure and HLA in healthy donors. Repertoires were generated with immunoSEQ multiplex PCR, while TCRdb's copy carries only in-frame clones and drops some. The data show some 120,000 clones, with around 84% seen just once and about 1.7% held by the top ten. The specimen was PBMCs. Source of these receptors: a man younger than 35 in good health and CMV-seronegative. Both conserved end residues are part of each CDR3. The D gene is left open where the match is weak. Size is omitted from some rows. Given values are once, few, many or a class for expanded clones.

>16|TRBJ1-2|TRBD1|.|TRBV27
TGTGCCAGCAGTTTTTCGCAGGGGGGCGCTAACTATGGCTACACCTTC
CASSFSQGGANYGYTF
>15|TRBJ2-3|.|.|TRBV7-9
TGTTCCAGCTCCTCGGCTAGCGCGAGTACAGATACGCAGTATTTT
CSSSSASASTDTQYF
>14|TRBJ1-1|.|.|TRBV2
TGTGCCAGCAGTGAAGCCAACGGGGGCACTGAAGCTTTCTTT
CASSEANGGTEAFF
>14|TRBJ1-2|TRBD1|.|TRBV29-1
TGCAGCGTTGAAGATGTCACAGGGGGCGATGGCTACACCTTC
CSVEDVTGGDGYTF
>13|TRBJ1-5|.|.|TRBV5-6
TGTGCCAGCAGCTTGCTCGGAGGCCAGCCCCAGCATTTT
CASSLLGGQPQHF
>16|TRBJ2-3|.|.|TRBV5-4
TGTGCCAGCAGCCAACGCGGTACAGGGAACACAGATACGCAGTATTTT
CASSQRGTGNTDTQYF
>15|TRBJ1-6|.|.|TRBV5-6
TGTGCCAGCAGCCCGGTAGGACAACCGAATTCACCCCTCCACTTT
CASSPVGQPNSPLHF
>14|TRBJ1-2|TRBD1|.|TRBV7-9
TGTGCCAGCAGCATCGGCGGACAGGGGAAGGGCTACACCTTC
CASSIGGQGKGYTF
>12|TRBJ1-5|.|.|TRBV12-5
TGTGCTAGTGGTTTCTCTAATCAGCCCCAGCATTTT
CASGFSNQPQHF
>17|TRBJ1-1|TRBD1|few|TRBV5-6
TGTGCCAGCAGCCCTGACAGGGGGATGGACCTTAGCCTTGAAGCTTTCTTT
CASSPDRGMDLSLEAFF
>12|TRBJ2-2|.|once|TRBV6-5
TGTGCCAGCGGACTGGCCTCCGGGGAGCTGTTTTTT
CASGLASGELFF
>16|TRBJ1-1|TRBD1|.|TRBV7-8
TGTGCCAGCAGCTCATCACAGGGGGCAATGAACACTGAAGCTTTCTTT
CASSSSQGAMNTEAFF
>14|TRBJ1-1|.|few|TRBV6-4
TGTGCCAGCAGGACACAGTCTGGGAACACTGAAGCTTTCTTT
CASRTQSGNTEAFF
>16|TRBJ2-3|.|.|TRBV27
TGTGCCAGCAGTTTATTAGGTGCGGGGCTAGCTTCTACGCAGTATTTT
CASSLLGAGLASTQYF
>16|TRBJ2-7|TRBD2|.|TRBV10-3
TGTGCCATCGGGGACCCCGGTTGGGGCCGGGGGGACGAGCAGTACTTC
CAIGDPGWGRGDEQYF
>16|TRBJ2-5|.|.|TRBV7-9
TGTGCCAGCAGCTTAGAAAAAGGGGAGGTTCAAGAGACCCAGTACTTC
CASSLEKGEVQETQYF
>15|TRBJ2-1|TRBD2|.|TRBV18
TGTGCCAGCTCTGCAGCGGGGGGATTTAACAATGAGCAGTTCTTC
CASSAAGGFNNEQFF
>15|TRBJ1-1|.|.|TRBV7-8
TGTGCCAGCAGCGCACCGGGCCGGGGGTACACTGAAGCTTTCTTT
CASSAPGRGYTEAFF
>11|TRBJ2-1|.|.|TRBV5-8
TGTGCCACCTACAGGGAAAATGAGCAGTTCTTC
CATYRENEQFF
>15|TRBJ2-2|TRBD1|once|TRBV2
TGTGCCAGCACAAAACAGGGGGCACGGACCGGGGAGCTGTTTTTT
CASTKQGARTGELFF
>12|TRBJ2-7|.|.|TRBV7-9
TGTGCCAGCAGCTCTGGACGGACTGCGCAGTACTTC
CASSSGRTAQYF
>14|TRBJ2-6|.|.|TRBV6-5
TGTGCCAGCAGCCGGAGTTCTGGGGCCAACGTCCTGACTTTC
CASSRSSGANVLTF
>18|TRBJ2-3|TRBD2|.|TRBV5-4
TGTGCCAGCAGCCCAGGGACTAGCGGGGGGGCGGGGATAGATACGCAGTATTTT
CASSPGTSGGAGIDTQYF
>11|TRBJ2-7|.|.|TRBV20-1
TGCAGTGCTAGACAGGGCAACGAGCAGTACTTC
CSARQGNEQYF
>15|TRBJ1-2|.|once|TRBV9
TGTGCCAGCAGCGTAGAGCCAGGAAGGGGCTATGGCTACACCTTC
CASSVEPGRGYGYTF
>15|TRBJ1-4|.|.|TRBV5-4
TGTGCCAGCAGCTTGGGCAGTGGGGCGGATGAAAAACTGTTTTTT
CASSLGSGADEKLFF
>19|TRBJ2-7|TRBD2|.|TRBV4-2
TGTGCCAGCAGCCAGGGACTAGCGGGGGGCGTTAGCCCCCTCTACGAGCAGTACTTC
CASSQGLAGGVSPLYEQYF